The 24 T cell receptor beta chains listed next were all sequenced from one sample in a study of memory CD8 T cells in hepatitis C reinfection (TCRdb year 2017). The time point tag for this specimen amounts to: peak reinfection, 3 to 8 weeks after reinfection detection. Sorted cells were sequenced directly ex vivo, with no in vitro expansion before TCR sequencing. The library was built by means of the immunoSEQ multiplex PCR assay. TCRdb provides this immuneACCESS table in a form limited to in-frame rearrangements. Some clones are lacking; in checked studies, under half of them reflect an unresolved V gene, and why the rest are absent is not known. For this sample there are about 45,000 clones; around nine tenths appear just once. Jointly, the top ten make up around 1.2% of the sample. The specimen was naive CD8+ T cells sorted from blood. According to the study, the label for this sample's cell subset or site signals: total naive CD8+CD45RO- T cells. The receptors were gathered from a man younger than 35 with hepatitis C virus infection.

In this sample, this clone turned up once. The chain joins TRBV29-1 to TRBJ1-1, with D perhaps matching TRBD1 (6 bases). The CDR3 loop spans 12 amino acids. Looked up from germline, CDR1 is SQVTM and CDR2 is ANQGSEA. Trimming took 7 bases from V and 1 from J, leaving 10 bases between them. The CDR3 reads CSGSTGNTEAFF. CDR3 sequence (DNA): TGCAGCGGTTCGACAGGGAACACTGAAGCTTTCTTT.

The rearrangement uses TRBV28 and TRBJ1-4, with 10 bases lining up with TRBD1. The CDR3 spans 16 residues. V lost 3 bases to trimming and J lost 6 bases; unmatched junction nucleotides: 7. The germline V gene has CDR1 MDHEN and CDR2 SYDVKM. The CDR3 coding sequence is TGTGCCAGCAGTTTCTCGGAGACAGGGGGCGATGAAAAACTGTTTTTT. Translation gives CASSFSETGGDEKLFF.

V usage is TRBV19 and J usage is TRBJ2-1, with D perhaps matching TRBD1 (6 bases). Germline V gene lookup returns CDR1 LNHDA and CDR2 SQIVND (reference sequence). Trimming pared 6 bases from V and 7 bases from J, leaving 16 bases between. This CDR3 spans 14 amino acids. DNA for the CDR3: TGTGCCAGTAGCGCCGGATGGGGGCATAATGAGCAGTTCTTC. Translated: CASSAGWGHNEQFF.

The V gene is TRBV2, the J gene TRBJ2-3; TRBD1 matches 7 bases. Germline assignment: CDR1 SNHLY and CDR2 FYNNEI. V lost 4 bases, J lost 4 bases, and 8 bases stayed unmatched. This CDR3 is built from 15 residues. The CDR3 protein is CASSATGIWPDTQYF. In DNA form, the CDR3 reads TGTGCCAGCAGTGCGACAGGGATTTGGCCAGATACGCAGTATTTT. Variable domain in full (rest from reference TRBV2 and TRBJ2-3): EPEVTQTPSHQVTQMGQEVILRCVPISNHLYFYWYRQILGQKVEFLVSFYNNEISEKSEIFDDQFSVERPDGSNFTLKIRSTKLEDSAMYFCASSATGIWPDTQYFGPGTRLTVL.

V and J are TRBV7-6 and TRBJ2-2, with D perhaps TRBD2 (6 bases). V dropped 5 bases and J dropped 2 bases, with 12 bases sitting between them. The CDR3 is 15 amino acids. CDR1 SGHVS and CDR2 FNYEAQ come from the germline V gene. The chain's CDR3 is CASSGGTFNTGELFF. The CDR3, as DNA: TGTGCCAGCAGCGGTGGGACTTTTAACACCGGGGAGCTGTTTTTT.

This chain connects TRBV7-9 to TRBJ1-5, with 9 bases that match TRBD1. V lost 5 bases and J lost 7; bases outside the gene matches: 6. The CDR3 has 14 residues. Germline assignment: CDR1 SEHNR and CDR2 FQNEAQ (reference sequence). CDR3 sequence: CASSPGTGNQPQHF. In DNA, the CDR3 is TGTGCCAGCAGCCCGGGGACAGGGAACCAGCCCCAGCATTTT.

This chain links TRBV4-1 with TRBJ2-1; 8 bases map to TRBD2. CDR1 is MGHRA and CDR2 is YSYEKL in the germline V gene. V lost 3 bases to trimming and J lost 3 bases; unmatched junction nucleotides: 4. This CDR3 region has 15 residues. Here the CDR3 DNA reads TGCGCCAGCAGCCAGAGCGGGGGCGACTACAATGAGCAGTTCTTC. Its protein product is CASSQSGGDYNEQFF.

This chain connects TRBV6-5 to TRBJ1-5; D unclear. This CDR3 has 14 amino acids. The germline V gene encodes CDR1 MNHEY and CDR2 SVGAGI. Trimming left V 5 bases short and J 3 bases short, with 11 bases between. The DNA for the CDR3 is TGTGCCAGCAGTCCTGCGGCTTACAATCAGCCCCAGCATTTT. Its translation is CASSPAAYNQPQHF.

The chain combines TRBV7-8 with TRBJ2-1; TRBD2 matches at 7 bases. With V trimmed by 8 bases and J by 4 bases, 5 bases remained unmatched. This CDR3 comprises 13 residues. The germline gives CDR1 SGHVS, CDR2 FQNEAQ. DNA for the CDR3: TGTGCCAGCGGTTGGGGGGGGTACAATGAGCAGTTCTTC. Translation: CASGWGGYNEQFF.

V is TRBV7-9 and J is TRBJ2-3, with TRBD2 matching over 14 bases. CDR3 length: 16 amino acids. Per the germline V gene, CDR1 is SEHNR and CDR2 is FQNEAQ (reference sequence). V shed 1 base and J 4 bases; nucleotides not matched to a gene: 1. CDR3 DNA sequence: TGTGCCAGCAGCTTAGTGGGACTAGCGGGGGCAGATACGCAGTATTTT. The encoded protein is CASSLVGLAGADTQYF.

The rearrangement joins TRBV29-1 to TRBJ2-1; 15 bases map to TRBD2. The CDR3 is 18 residues long. The V segment lost 5 bases and the J segment 8 bases; nucleotides outside the gene matches: 16. Germline assignment: CDR1 SQVTM and CDR2 ANQGSEA. Here the CDR3 reads CSVRTSGRAIPHNDEQFF. Written as DNA, the CDR3 is TGCAGCGTTCGGACTAGCGGGAGGGCCATCCCACACAACGATGAGCAGTTCTTC.

The chain carries TRBV19 and TRBJ1-5, with D uncertain. Germline V gives CDR1 LNHDA, CDR2 SQIVND (reference sequence). V lost 6 bases and J 5 bases, leaving 8 bases between the germline ends. This CDR3 has 12 residues. The CDR3 reads CASRLGDQPQHF. As DNA, the CDR3 is TGTGCCAGTAGGCTAGGCGATCAGCCCCAGCATTTT.

The chain carries TRBV10-2 and TRBJ2-7; 8 bases line up with TRBD2. Unmatched junction bases numbered 2, after V lost 6 bases and J lost 4 bases. CDR1 and CDR2 from the germline V gene are WSHSY and SAAADI. This CDR3 spans 12 amino acids. CDR3 DNA: TGCGCCAGCAGGACTAGCGTTTACGAGCAGTACTTC. Translated: CASRTSVYEQYF.

Here the CDR3 DNA reads TGTGCCAGCAGCTCTTTCACCGGGGAGCTGTTTTTT. Protein: CASSSFTGELFF. V is TRBV11-3 and J is TRBJ2-2; D unclear. The V gene's germline CDR1 is SGHNT and CDR2 YENEEA. Trimming took 4 bases from V and 4 from J, leaving 4 bases between them. The CDR3 is made up of 12 amino acids. The full variable domain, its missing parts supplied by reference TRBV11-3 and TRBJ2-2, is EAGVVQSPRYKIIEKKQPVAFWCNPISGHNTLYWYLQNLGQGPELLIRYENEEAVDDSQLPKDRFSAERLKGVDSTLKIQPAELGDSAVYLCASSSFTGELFFGEGSRLTVL.

The chain couples TRBV28 to TRBJ2-1; D perhaps matches TRBD2 (5 bases). The CDR3 extends over 16 amino acids. CDR1 is MDHEN, CDR2 SYDVKM, per germline. Trimming shortened V by 4 bases and J by 0 bases, and 13 bases separated the two germline ends. The CDR3 protein is CASSSIGISSYNEQFF. The CDR3 DNA reads TGTGCCAGCAGTTCGATCGGGATCAGCTCCTACAATGAGCAGTTCTTC. The whole variable domain, remainder taken from reference TRBV28 and TRBJ2-1, is DVKVTQSSRYLVKRTGEKVFLECVQDMDHENMFWYRQDPGLGLRLIYFSYDVKMKEKGDIPEGYSVSREKKERFSLILESASTNQTSMYLCASSSIGISSYNEQFFGPGTRLTVL.

The chain is built from TRBV29-1 and TRBJ2-3, with TRBD2 identical over 11 bases. Germline V CDR1 and CDR2: SQVTM, ANQGSEA. The CDR3 has 15 amino acids. J was trimmed by 0 bases and V by 4 bases; bases with no gene match: 3. The CDR3 region has the DNA TGCAGCGTTGTGGGACTAGCGGTGAGCACAGATACGCAGTATTTT. Encoded protein: CSVVGLAVSTDTQYF.

The V gene is TRBV19, the J gene TRBJ2-2; tentatively, D is TRBD1 (6 bases). CDR1 LNHDA and CDR2 SQIVND come from the germline V gene (reference sequence). This CDR3 has 19 amino acids. V was trimmed by 5 bases and J by 1 base, leaving 23 bases between them. The CDR3 DNA is TGTGCCAGTAGTCCCCCCCGATACAGGGATGACTTGAACACCGGGGAGCTGTTTTTT. Its translation: CASSPPRYRDDLNTGELFF.

V and J are TRBV27 and TRBJ2-1; perhaps TRBD2 as D (5 bases). The CDR3 consists of 15 residues. With 7 bases removed from V and 3 bases from J, the gap between germline ends came to 16 bases. Germline V lookup: CDR1 MNHEY, CDR2 SMNVEV (reference sequence). CDR3 DNA sequence: TGTGCCAGCACCTTCAGCGGAGGCAACTACAATGAGCAGTTCTTC. Amino acid sequence: CASTFSGGNYNEQFF.

The chain couples TRBV19 to TRBJ2-1; perhaps TRBD1 as D (6 bases). CDR1 LNHDA and CDR2 SQIVND come from the germline V gene (reference sequence). The V end lost 5 bases, the J end lost 5 bases, and 13 bases lay between the germline ends. The CDR3 has 14 residues. The CDR3 DNA sequence: TGTGCCAGTAGTCTACAGGGAGAGGACAATGAGCAGTTCTTC. This translates into CASSLQGEDNEQFF.

Regarding this clone: Sequence at one end of the junction differs from germline and may be a read error. The chain couples TRBV28 to TRBJ2-5; 11 bases are a match to TRBD2. The CDR3 is made up of 16 amino acids. Germline CDR1 and CDR2: MDHEN and SYDVKM. The CDR3 is CASSLTRYTSGGYRDF. The CDR3, as DNA: TGTGCCAGCAGTTTAACCCGTTACACTAGCGGGGGATATCGGGACTTC.

V usage is TRBV7-6 and J usage is TRBJ1-6; 10 bases match TRBD1. The CDR3 runs to 15 residues. Germline CDR1 reads SGHVS; CDR2 reads FNYEAQ. V shed 0 bases and J 7 bases; nucleotides not matched to a gene: 0. CDR3 in amino acids: CASSLATGGNSPLHF. The CDR3 coding sequence is TGTGCCAGCAGCTTAGCGACAGGGGGCAATTCACCCCTCCACTTT.

The V call is TRBV9, the J call TRBJ2-1; 7 nucleotides align to TRBD2. With V trimmed by 0 bases and J by 7 bases, 7 bases remained unmatched. The CDR3 sequence is 15 residues long. Germline V gene lookup returns CDR1 SGDLS and CDR2 YYNGEE. CDR3 nucleotide sequence: TGTGCCAGCAGCGTAGAGGGAGGGCCAGGGAATGAGCAGTTCTTC. Translated: CASSVEGGPGNEQFF.

This clone came up once. The V call is TRBV7-9, the J call TRBJ2-2; TRBD1 agrees at 7 bases. CDR1 is SEHNR and CDR2 is FQNEAQ in the germline V gene (reference sequence). The CDR3 is 16 residues long. The V and J ends lost 6 bases and 4 bases, in that order; junction bases with no gene match: 11. The CDR3: CASSTNRGDSTGELFF. The CDR3 DNA reads TGTGCCAGCAGTACCAACAGGGGAGACAGCACCGGGGAGCTGTTTTTT.

The chain uses TRBV10-1 and TRBJ2-1; D is ambiguous. V was shortened by 8 bases and J by 10 bases, with 18 bases between the two germline ends. Germline V gene lookup returns CDR1 WNHNN and CDR2 SYGVQD (reference sequence). CDR3 length: 13 amino acids. The CDR3 DNA reads TGCGCCAGCTCCAGCGACCCCTTCGAGGAGCAGTTCTTC. The encoded protein is CASSSDPFEEQFF.